The source of this TCR beta chain is a study of CD8+ T cells in alopecia areata. Study summary: Each day, treated patients took oral tofacitinib twice, at 5 to 10 mg per dose. Notes on the study in general: It was observed that many expanded lesional clones persisted in scalp and blood during tofacitinib. Higher clonality than in normal scalp was seen in lesional scalp, especially alopecia totalis/universalis.

This sample's treatment: oral pan-JAK inhibitor, 5-10 mg twice daily. PBMCs, the starting material, were the source of sorted CD4+ and CD8+ T cells. To note about this clone: What it recognizes is unknown.

Sequencing relied on a cDNA template that was reverse transcribed from extracted RNA. The data were produced by immunoSEQ multiplex PCR, yet TCRdb's version contains in-frame clones alone and is incomplete. This sample has about 190,000 clones, with 50% to 60% found just once. The TCR sequence derives from a human donor with alopecia areata. The source was CD4+ T cells sorted from blood, collected at week 4, from a patient treated with tofacitinib.

The CDR3 DNA sequence: TGCGCCAGCAGCCAAGATCGGGGACAGCCCCAGCATTTT. Amino acid sequence: CASSQDRGQPQHF. The chain uses TRBV4-1 and TRBJ1-5; D is unresolved. The germline V gene has CDR1 MGHRA and CDR2 YSYEKL. V lost 0 bases to trimming and J lost 7 bases, with 7 bases between them. The CDR3 covers 13 residues.